The text below deals with one T cell receptor beta chain. Seattle patients were enrolled during active infection and followed longitudinally. The source of the sample is a study of blood T cell repertoires in COVID-19. Overall study context: COVID-19 samples from acute and convalescent phases originated in the United States, Italy and Spain.

Per the study methods: Reference gene primer amplification in the assay estimated nucleated cell counts. Assay: immunoSEQ multiplex PCR; the TCRdb copy retains only in-frame clones and omits some. The DNA was the basis for D and trimming; V, J and clone size are from that table. This repertoire shows around 190,000 clones, 81% found once; its top ten account for approximately 11%. Germline CDR1 is SGHRS and CDR2 is YFSETQ. V was trimmed by 5 bases and J by 3 bases, leaving 23 bases between them. This CDR3 has 17 residues. Sequencing input: peripheral blood. This TCR derives from a woman between 40 and 55 years old with COVID-19, enrolled during active disease. The J gene is TRBJ2-5, the V gene TRBV5-1, with a weak D call TRBD1 (6 bases). The CDR3 reads CASRRMQVRGTKETQYF. Here the CDR3 DNA reads TGCGCCAGCAGAAGAATGCAGGTGAGGGGGACCAAAGAGACCCAGTACTTC.